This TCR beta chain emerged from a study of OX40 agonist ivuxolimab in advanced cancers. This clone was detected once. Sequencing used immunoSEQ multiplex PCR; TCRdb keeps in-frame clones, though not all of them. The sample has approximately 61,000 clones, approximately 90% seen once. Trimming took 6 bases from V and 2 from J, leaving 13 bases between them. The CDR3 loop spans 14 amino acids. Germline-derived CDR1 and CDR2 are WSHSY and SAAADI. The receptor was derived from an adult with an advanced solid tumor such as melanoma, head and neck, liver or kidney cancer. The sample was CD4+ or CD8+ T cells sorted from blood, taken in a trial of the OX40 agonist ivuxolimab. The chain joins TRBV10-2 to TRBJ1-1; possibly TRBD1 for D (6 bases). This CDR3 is CASRKTGDNTEAFF. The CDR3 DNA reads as TGCGCCAGCAGAAAGACAGGTGACAACACTGAAGCTTTCTTT.